Each of the 20 T cell receptor beta chains below was sequenced from the same sample in a study of blood T cell repertoires in COVID-19. TCRdb's table, derived via immunoSEQ multiplex PCR, lists solely in-frame clones and lacks some. Here the sample spans roughly 200,000 clones, approximately 80% being singletons. Material for sequencing was peripheral blood. The receptor set was obtained from a human donor in a cohort sampled during active COVID-19.

This clone has just a few counts. This chain joins TRBV7-9 and TRBJ1-4; 10 nucleotides agree with TRBD1. The CDR3 runs to 15 residues. J was trimmed by 8 bases and V by 7 bases; bases with no gene match: 10. The V gene's germline CDR1 is SEHNR and CDR2 FQNEAQ (reference sequence). The CDR3 nucleotides read TGTGCCAGCACCAAGACAGGGGGCTCGCAGGAAAAACTGTTTTTT. Its protein is CASTKTGGSQEKLFF.

V is TRBV7-9 and J is TRBJ1-1; D is undetermined. CDR3 length: 13 amino acids. Germline values: CDR1 SEHNR, CDR2 FQNEAQ (reference sequence). Between the trimmed V and J ends, which lost 0 bases and 1 base, there was a span of 3 bases. The CDR3 nucleotides read TGTGCCAGCAGCTTAGCGGCGAACACTGAAGCTTTCTTT. Translation: CASSLAANTEAFF.

The genes are TRBV18 and TRBJ1-5, with TRBD1 matching over 8 bases. This CDR3 is 14 amino acids long. Germline V gene data show CDR1 as KGHSH and CDR2 as LQKENI. V lost 6 bases and J lost 6; bases outside the gene matches: 7. In nucleotides, the CDR3 is TGTGCCAGCTCGTCCGACAGGGGAGGTCAGCCCCAGCATTTT. Translation gives CASSSDRGGQPQHF.

This clone came up a few times. This chain uses TRBV10-1 with TRBJ2-7, with D possibly matching TRBD1 (7 bases). The CDR3 is 15 residues long. Between the trimmed V and J ends, which lost 4 bases and 0 bases, there was a span of 13 bases. The V gene's germline CDR1 is WNHNN and CDR2 SYGVQD (reference sequence). CDR3 in DNA: TGCGCCAGCAGTGCGGGCAGGGGGGCCTCCTACGAGCAGTACTTC. It specifies CASSAGRGASYEQYF.

This chain uses TRBV5-1 with TRBJ2-7; possible D gene TRBD2, 6 bases. The length of the CDR3 is 16 residues. V lost 3 bases and J lost 4, with 20 bases in between. The germline V gene encodes CDR1 SGHRS and CDR2 YFSETQ. This CDR3 is CASSSGEAGRSYEQYF. The CDR3 DNA follows: TGCGCCAGCAGCTCGGGGGAAGCCGGAAGGAGTTACGAGCAGTACTTC.

This sequence joins TRBV11-2 and TRBJ2-1; 11 nucleotides match TRBD2. Germline CDR1 reads SGHAT; CDR2 reads FQNNGV. The CDR3 loop spans 16 amino acids. V shed 5 bases and J 6 bases; nucleotides not matched to a gene: 9. CDR3 nucleotides: TGTGCCAGCAGCCCGAGACTAGCGGGACGAGGCAATGAGCAGTTCTTC. Its translation: CASSPRLAGRGNEQFF.

This chain uses TRBV6-5 with TRBJ2-4; 11 bases are shared with TRBD2. This CDR3 comprises 15 residues. V lost 4 bases, J lost 6 bases, and 5 bases stayed unmatched. Germline-derived CDR1 and CDR2 are MNHEY and SVGAGI. CDR3 in amino acids: CASSSTGTSGNIQYF. In nucleotides, the CDR3 is TGTGCCAGCAGTTCAACCGGGACTAGCGGAAACATTCAGTACTTC.

The chain joins TRBV5-1 to TRBJ2-3; 12 bases fit TRBD2. The germline V gene has CDR1 SGHRS and CDR2 YFSETQ. The CDR3 is made up of 17 amino acids. The trim removed 3 bases at V and 1 base at J, leaving 6 bases unmatched. Written as DNA, the CDR3 is TGCGCCAGCAGCTCCACGGGACTAGCGGGCCGCACAGATACGCAGTATTTT. It translates to CASSSTGLAGRTDTQYF.

This rearrangement joins TRBV4-1 to TRBJ1-1; D gene uncertain. Trimming took 4 bases from V and 0 from J, leaving 12 bases between them. The CDR3 extends over 15 amino acids. Germline CDR1 MGHRA, CDR2 YSYEKL. CDR3 in amino acids: CASSPPQVLNTEAFF. In nucleotides, the CDR3 is TGCGCCAGCAGCCCCCCCCAGGTCCTGAACACTGAAGCTTTCTTT.

This sequence joins TRBV6-6 and TRBJ2-2; tentative D call: TRBD1 (6 bases). With 2 bases removed from V and 4 bases from J, the gap between germline ends came to 11 bases. CDR1 is MNHNY, CDR2 SVGAGI, per germline (reference sequence). The CDR3 loop spans 15 amino acids. The CDR3 nucleotides read TGTGCCAGCAGTTACCCCCTGGGGGCCACCGGGGAGCTGTTTTTT. Its protein is CASSYPLGATGELFF.

This sequence joins TRBV11-2 and TRBJ2-5; TRBD1 matches 7 bases. After removal of 1 base from V and 5 bases from J, the junction contained 10 bases not matched to a gene. CDR3 size: 16 residues. Germline-derived CDR1 and CDR2 are SGHAT and FQNNGV. The CDR3 sequence is CASSLGRATGWETQYF. For the CDR3, the DNA is TGTGCCAGCAGCTTAGGACGGGCGACAGGGTGGGAGACCCAGTACTTC.

The chain employs TRBV4-2 and TRBJ2-2; weak D call: TRBD2 (6 bases). V lost 2 bases, J lost 4 bases, and 11 bases lay in between. The CDR3 loop spans 15 amino acids. Germline V gene data show CDR1 as LGHNA and CDR2 as YNFKEQ. CDR3 nucleotides: TGTGCCAGCAGCCAATTGGCAGCGGGCACCGGGGAGCTGTTTTTT. Translated, it gives CASSQLAAGTGELFF.

A note on this clone: At one end the junction does not follow the germline gene, possibly because of a read error. CDR3 region: CATSRDPRGGKQPQHF. DNA for the CDR3: TGTGCCACCAGCAGAGACCCTAGGGGGGGCAAACAGCCCCAGCATTTT. The chain carries TRBV15 and TRBJ1-5; perhaps TRBD1 as D (6 bases). The CDR3 is made up of 16 amino acids. The germline V gene encodes CDR1 LNHNV and CDR2 YYDKDF (reference sequence).

This chain connects TRBV7-2 to TRBJ1-1, with D unclear. The CDR3 loop spans 14 amino acids. Trimming took 3 bases from V and 1 from J, leaving 9 bases between them. Germline-derived CDR1 and CDR2 are SGHTA and FQGNSA. The CDR3 spells CASSLSHSNTEAFF. The CDR3 DNA reads as TGTGCCAGCAGCTTGTCGCACTCGAACACTGAAGCTTTCTTT.

As DNA, the CDR3 is TGCAGCGTTGAAGGATGGACAGGGGGCGATGGCTACACCTTC. It translates to CSVEGWTGGDGYTF. The chain has TRBV29-1 and TRBJ1-2, with 11 bases aligning to TRBD1. This CDR3 is 14 amino acids long. With V trimmed by 1 base and J by 6 bases, 4 bases remained unmatched. Germline assignment: CDR1 SQVTM and CDR2 ANQGSEA. Full variable domain (rest looked up from reference TRBV29-1 and TRBJ1-2): SAVISQKPSRDICQRGTSLTIQCQVDSQVTMMFWYRQQPGQSLTLIATANQGSEATYESGFVIDKFPISRPNLTFSTLTVSNMSPEDSSIYLCSVEGWTGGDGYTFGSGTRLTVV.

The chain joins TRBV19 to TRBJ2-2; D perhaps matches TRBD2 (5 bases). The ends were cut back, 6 bases at V and 7 bases at J, with 12 bases in the middle. This CDR3 has 13 residues. Germline V gene sequence: CDR1 LNHDA, CDR2 SQIVND (reference sequence). CDR3 coding DNA: TGTGCCAGTAGAGGTAGCGTCGGCGGGGAGCTGTTTTTT. Encoded protein: CASRGSVGGELFF.

The J gene is TRBJ1-2, the V gene TRBV7-9; the D gene is possibly TRBD1 (5 bases). CDR1 is SEHNR and CDR2 is FQNEAQ in the germline V gene (reference sequence). CDR3 length: 15 amino acids. Between the trimmed V and J ends, which lost 0 bases and 7 bases, there was a span of 15 bases. For the CDR3, the DNA is TGTGCCAGCAGCTTAGCGGGGCATGAGTTCGGTGGCTACACCTTC. This gives the protein CASSLAGHEFGGYTF.

This rearrangement joins TRBV5-1 to TRBJ1-2; 8 bases map to TRBD1. The germline V gene encodes CDR1 SGHRS and CDR2 YFSETQ. This CDR3 contains 13 residues. V lost 4 bases, J lost 4 bases, and 3 bases stayed unmatched. The CDR3: CASSRGTGYGYTF. CDR3 in DNA: TGCGCCAGCAGCCGCGGGACAGGCTATGGCTACACCTTC.

V usage is TRBV20-1 and J usage is TRBJ1-6; D may be TRBD1 (5 bases). The CDR3 length is 14 residues. V gave up 3 bases and J gave up 9 bases, with 15 bases separating them. Germline V lookup: CDR1 DFQATT, CDR2 SNEGSKA (reference sequence). This CDR3 reads CSASWGHGTSPLHF. DNA of the CDR3: TGCAGTGCTAGTTGGGGCCACGGAACTTCACCCCTCCACTTT.

This clone was seen just once. The chain combines TRBV18 with TRBJ2-3; D is possibly TRBD2 (5 bases). Trimming shortened V by 5 bases and J by 2 bases, and 11 bases separated the two germline ends. CDR1 is KGHSH, CDR2 LQKENI, per germline. CDR3 length: 14 residues. The CDR3 DNA follows: TGTGCCAGCTCAGAAATAGCGTACACAGATACGCAGTATTTT. Protein: CASSEIAYTDTQYF.